What follows are 12 T cell receptor beta chains derived from one specimen sequenced in a study of CXCR3-negative and CXCR3-positive naive CD8 T cells. Study outcomes and limitations: CXCR3-positive naive cells had TRB CDR3s that were more hydrophobic than CXCR3-negative naive cells had.

Their antigens remain unidentified. Carrying UMI labels, the TRB cDNA libraries were prepared through 5' RACE. TCRdb reanalyzed the 5' RACE reads, giving one entry per CDR3 protein sequence and no DNA. The repertoire table contains some 47,000 distinct CDR3 sequences. The sample comprised naive CXCR3+ CD8+ T cells from blood. Subset described: CD45RO-CCR7+CD27+CD95- naive CD8+ T cells expressing CXCR3 (TNR3+). These receptors all come from a human donor in good health. Some clones in this sample may be carry-over from other donors' samples.

The chain uses TRBV4-3 and TRBJ1-5. The CDR3 spans 16 residues. Germline assignment: CDR1 LGHNA and CDR2 YSLEER. This chain's CDR3 is CASSQDRSGSNQPQHF.

J is TRBJ2-7 and V is TRBV9; TCRdb gives TRBD2 as the D gene, but with no DNA this cannot be confirmed. The germline V gene has CDR1 SGDLS and CDR2 YYNGEE. The CDR3 totals 15 residues. The CDR3 spells CASSPRGAAGNEQYF.

The chain recombines TRBV9 with TRBJ1-2; the D gene TCRdb calls, TRBD1, cannot be checked with no DNA. CDR1 SGDLS and CDR2 YYNGEE come from the germline V gene. The CDR3 contains 13 residues. The CDR3 protein is CASSVFQGYGYTF.

This chain uses TRBV6-2 or TRBV6-3 with TRBJ2-1; TCRdb picks TRBD1, but there is no DNA to check that call. Germline CDR1 MNHEY, CDR2 SVGEGT. The CDR3 spans 16 residues. Here the CDR3 reads CASSQTGGAAYNEQFF.

The chain has TRBV6-1 and TRBJ1-4; there is no DNA to check the TCRdb D call of TRBD1. The germline V gene has CDR1 MNHNS and CDR2 SASEGT. The CDR3 runs 13 residues. The CDR3 loop is CASSSVTDLKLFF.

V gene TRBV28 combines with J gene TRBJ2-7; TCRdb's D call of TRBD1 is untestable without DNA. The germline CDR1 and CDR2 sequences are MDHEN and SYDVKM. The CDR3 covers 16 residues. This CDR3 reads CASSLGAGQGPYEQYF.

The V and J genes are TRBV4-3 and TRBJ2-7; with no DNA, the TCRdb D assignment of TRBD2 cannot be verified. This CDR3 comprises 14 residues. CDR1 LGHNA and CDR2 YSLEER come from the germline V gene. CDR3 protein: CASSQANEGNEQYF.

The chain joins TRBV6-5 to TRBJ1-1. This CDR3 comprises 14 residues. Germline CDR1 is MNHEY and CDR2 is SVGAGI. The CDR3 loop is CASSYSGMNTEAFF.

The chain is built from TRBV9 and TRBJ1-2. The germline gives CDR1 SGDLS, CDR2 YYNGEE. This CDR3 has 16 amino acids. The CDR3 sequence is CASSVGRGDRFYGYTF.

The V and J genes are TRBV12-3 or TRBV12-4 and TRBJ2-1. This CDR3 is 14 amino acids long. CDR3 sequence reads: CASSSSLPANEQFF.

The chain combines TRBV10-2 with TRBJ1-1; TCRdb proposes TRBD1, but this gene call is untestable without DNA. The CDR3 loop spans 13 amino acids. Per the germline V gene, CDR1 is WSHSY and CDR2 is SAAADI. The chain's CDR3 is CASSATENTEAFF.

CDR3 amino acids: CASSQDEGGAETQYF. The chain uses TRBV4-2 and TRBJ2-5; TCRdb gives TRBD2 as the D gene, but with no DNA this cannot be confirmed. The germline CDR1 and CDR2 sequences are LGHNA and YNFKEQ. The CDR3 is 15 residues long.